Presented here are 25 T cell receptor beta chains from one specimen sequenced in a study of control samples from healthy donors and cancer patients. Data came from immunoSEQ multiplex PCR; TCRdb stores just in-frame clones and leaves some out. This sample has roughly 130,000 clones, with less than 95% found just once. The sample comprised blood. The receptors derive from a man younger than 35 in good health.

This clone appeared a single time. The chain joins TRBV5-1 to TRBJ2-7, with D possibly TRBD1 on 5 matching bases. CDR1 is SGHRS and CDR2 is YFSETQ in the germline V gene. The CDR3 spans 13 residues. Deletions cut 4 bases from V and 7 bases from J, with 15 bases between. This CDR3 reads CASSLDTPQEQYF. In DNA, the CDR3 is TGCGCCAGCAGCCTGGACACACCGCAGGAGCAGTACTTC.

The CDR3 region is CASSLGTGGNTEAFF. The CDR3 DNA is TGTGCCAGCAGTTTGGGGACAGGTGGTAACACTGAAGCTTTCTTT. The V gene is TRBV27, the J gene TRBJ1-1; 8 nucleotides align to TRBD1. V shed 3 bases, J shed 2 bases, and the junction held 5 bases outside the gene matches. Looked up from germline, CDR1 is MNHEY and CDR2 is SMNVEV (reference sequence). CDR3 size: 15 residues.

V usage is TRBV6-2 or TRBV6-3 and J usage is TRBJ2-7; the D gene is possibly TRBD2 (5 bases). CDR1 MNHEY and CDR2 SVGEGT come from the germline V gene. CDR3 size: 14 residues. V lost 1 base, J lost 2 bases, and 9 bases lay in between. The CDR3 is CASSYLASAYEQYF. In DNA form, the CDR3 reads TGTGCCAGCAGTTACTTAGCGAGCGCCTACGAGCAGTACTTC.

The CDR3 protein is CSVEGGPGPHGNTIYF. CDR3 coding DNA: TGCAGCGTTGAAGGGGGGCCAGGACCACATGGAAACACCATATATTTT. The chain links TRBV29-1 to TRBJ1-3, with D maybe TRBD1 (6 bases). The CDR3 loop spans 16 amino acids. V dropped 1 base and J dropped 3 bases, with 16 bases sitting between them. CDR1 is SQVTM and CDR2 is ANQGSEA in the germline V gene.

This clone has a single count. The V gene is TRBV20-1, the J gene TRBJ2-7, with unresolved D. Germline V gene sequence: CDR1 DFQATT, CDR2 SNEGSKA (reference sequence). This CDR3 has 11 residues. The V end lost 3 bases, the J end lost 9 bases, and 12 bases lay between the germline ends. The DNA for the CDR3 is TGCAGTGCTAGGGTCGGCTATGGGCAGTACTTC. This gives the protein CSARVGYGQYF.

This chain joins TRBV9 and TRBJ1-3; D perhaps matches TRBD1 (5 bases). The CDR3 runs to 14 residues. Looked up from germline, CDR1 is SGDLS and CDR2 is YYNGEE. V was shortened by 6 bases and J by 0 bases, with 10 bases between the two germline ends. The CDR3 here is CASTRGASGNTIYF. CDR3 DNA sequence: TGTGCCAGCACACGTGGGGCCTCTGGAAACACCATATATTTT.

This clone occurred a few times. The CDR3 region has the DNA TGTGCCAGCAGTGAAAGGTGGTGGAGTCTAGCCAAAAACATTCAGTACTTC. Protein sequence: CASSERWWSLAKNIQYF. The chain links TRBV2 to TRBJ2-4; no firm D call. The germline CDR1 and CDR2 sequences are SNHLY and FYNNEI. V was shortened by 2 bases and J by 0 bases, with 14 bases between the two germline ends. The CDR3 has 17 amino acids.

V gene TRBV4-1 combines with J gene TRBJ1-6, with TRBD1 as a possible D gene (5 bases). Germline CDR1 and CDR2: MGHRA and YSYEKL. The CDR3 consists of 17 residues. Trimming took 4 bases from V and 0 from J, leaving 13 bases between them. Here the CDR3 reads CASSREGPDSYNSPLHF. CDR3 DNA sequence: TGCGCCAGCAGCCGGGAGGGGCCAGACTCCTATAATTCACCCCTCCACTTT.

This clone came up once. This sequence joins TRBV12-5 and TRBJ1-1; the match to TRBD1 covers 8 bases. J was trimmed by 5 bases and V by 1 base; bases with no gene match: 6. CDR1 and CDR2 from the germline V gene are LGHNT and FRNRAP. The CDR3 runs to 15 residues. The CDR3 sequence: CASGLATGGRTEAFF. For the CDR3, the DNA is TGTGCTAGTGGTTTGGCTACAGGGGGACGAACTGAAGCTTTCTTT.

The sample holds a few counts of this clone. The gene calls are TRBV19 and TRBJ2-7, with 13 bases matching TRBD2. The germline V gene encodes CDR1 LNHDA and CDR2 SQIVND (reference sequence). CDR3 length equals 15 residues. V shed 5 bases and J 5 bases; nucleotides not matched to a gene: 6. The CDR3 region has the DNA TGTGCCAGTAGTGCTTGGACTAGCGGGGGCCACGAGCAGTACTTC. As protein: CASSAWTSGGHEQYF.

The V gene is TRBV5-1, the J gene TRBJ1-3; D unclear. Trimming removed 0 bases at V and 1 base at J, with 8 bases between. CDR1 is SGHRS, CDR2 YFSETQ, per germline. This CDR3 has 15 residues. CDR3 sequence reads: CASSLGLGSGNTIYF. CDR3 DNA: TGCGCCAGCAGCTTGGGTTTGGGGTCTGGAAACACCATATATTTT. Filled out from reference TRBV5-1 and TRBJ1-3, the complete variable domain reads KAGVTQTPRYLIKTRGQQVTLSCSPISGHRSVSWYQQTPGQGLQFLFEYFSETQRNKGNFPGRFSGRQFSNSRSEMNVSTLELGDSALYLCASSLGLGSGNTIYFGEGSWLTVV.

The rearrangement links TRBV3-1 (or the pseudogene TRBV3-2) to TRBJ1-3, with 8 bases lining up with TRBD1. V lost 3 bases, J lost 6 bases, and 7 bases stayed unmatched. The CDR3 length is 15 residues. Germline CDR1 is LGHDT and CDR2 is YNNKEL (reference sequence). The CDR3 here is CASSQMDRVINTIYF. The DNA for the CDR3 is TGTGCCAGCAGCCAGATGGACAGGGTAATAAACACCATATATTTT.

The chain combines TRBV29-1 with TRBJ2-7, with D perhaps TRBD1 (5 bases). V lost 2 bases, J lost 2 bases, and 10 bases lay in between. CDR1 and CDR2 (germline): SQVTM, ANQGSEA. The CDR3 length is 13 residues. CDR3: CSVERQGTYEQYF. CDR3 nucleotide sequence: TGCAGCGTTGAACGGCAGGGCACCTACGAGCAGTACTTC.

The J gene is TRBJ2-5, the V gene TRBV30; D may be TRBD2 (6 bases). Germline CDR1 reads GTSNPN; CDR2 reads SVGIG (reference sequence). V gave up 4 bases and J gave up 4 bases, with 19 bases separating them. CDR3 size: 15 residues. Written as DNA, the CDR3 is TGTGCCTGGACCGACCGGGCGCGGGGCCGAGAGACCCAGTACTTC. Translation gives CAWTDRARGRETQYF.

The chain combines TRBV3-1 (or the pseudogene TRBV3-2) with TRBJ1-1; D call uncertain. The CDR3 runs to 13 residues. With 6 bases removed from V and 0 bases from J, the gap between germline ends came to 8 bases. Germline CDR1 LGHDT, CDR2 YNNKEL (reference sequence). The DNA of the CDR3 is TGTGCCAGCAGTTCGACAATGAACACTGAAGCTTTCTTT. Its protein product is CASSSTMNTEAFF.

The CDR3 sequence is CASGSPDRGAPGYGYTF. The DNA of the CDR3 is TGTGCTAGTGGATCTCCGGACAGGGGAGCTCCGGGCTATGGCTACACCTTC. The V call is TRBV12-5, the J call TRBJ1-2; 9 bases are shared with TRBD1. CDR1 is LGHNT, CDR2 FRNRAP, per germline. V shed 6 bases and J 4 bases; nucleotides not matched to a gene: 15. This CDR3 spans 17 amino acids.

The rearrangement joins TRBV5-5 to TRBJ2-5; tentative D call: TRBD1 (6 bases). CDR1 and CDR2 (germline): SGHKS, YYEKEE (reference sequence). CDR3 size: 16 residues. V was cut by 3 bases and J by 2 bases, with 17 bases left in between. CDR3 sequence: CASSSWTAGVQETQYF. The CDR3 DNA follows: TGTGCCAGCAGCTCCTGGACAGCTGGGGTGCAAGAGACCCAGTACTTC.

V gene TRBV5-3 combines with J gene TRBJ1-5, with 7 bases matching TRBD1. TRBV5-3 is noted as an ORF with a role that remains uncertain. The V and J ends lost 2 bases and 0 bases, in that order; junction bases with no gene match: 11. The CDR3 is made up of 18 amino acids. The CDR3 reads CARSFNRDREDSNQPQHF. DNA of the CDR3: TGTGCCAGAAGCTTTAACCGGGACAGAGAAGATAGCAATCAGCCCCAGCATTTT.

V usage is TRBV2 and J usage is TRBJ2-3, with 12 bases identical to TRBD2. Germline V gene data show CDR1 as SNHLY and CDR2 as FYNNEI. V shed 5 bases and J 6 bases; nucleotides not matched to a gene: 3. This CDR3 is built from 14 residues. The CDR3 sequence: CASSRTSGADTQYF. The DNA for the CDR3 is TGTGCCAGCAGTAGGACTAGCGGGGCTGATACGCAGTATTTT.

The chain has TRBV4-1 and TRBJ2-5; a possible D gene is TRBD2 (7 bases). Germline-derived CDR1 and CDR2 are MGHRA and YSYEKL. Trimming stripped 1 base from V and 4 bases from J, with 13 bases between. CDR3 length: 15 residues. CDR3 amino acids: CASSQGGGGSETQYF. Written as DNA, the CDR3 is TGCGCCAGCAGCCAAGGGGGCGGGGGCTCAGAGACCCAGTACTTC.

J is TRBJ1-1 and V is TRBV29-1; D gene ambiguous. This CDR3 is built from 15 residues. Germline-derived CDR1 and CDR2 are SQVTM and ANQGSEA. V gave up 1 base and J gave up 1 base, with 13 bases separating them. The CDR3 DNA sequence: TGCAGCGTTGAAGTTTTCGGGCAGAAGAACACTGAAGCTTTCTTT. The encoded protein is CSVEVFGQKNTEAFF.

The V call is TRBV11-1, the J call TRBJ2-5; 10 bases line up with TRBD1. The CDR3 is 15 amino acids. In germline, CDR1 is SGHAT, CDR2 FQDESV (reference sequence). V gave up 5 bases and J gave up 2 bases; unmatched junction bases: 5. CDR3 coding DNA: TGTGCCAGCAGCCCCGGGACAGGGGATCAAGAGACCCAGTACTTC. Protein: CASSPGTGDQETQYF.

The J gene is TRBJ1-4, the V gene TRBV7-9, with no clear D. Germline V gene data show CDR1 as SEHNR and CDR2 as FQNEAQ (reference sequence). The CDR3 totals 15 residues. V lost 3 bases to trimming and J lost 5 bases, with 13 bases between them. CDR3 sequence reads: CASSFGRASNEKLFF. CDR3 bases: TGTGCCAGCAGCTTCGGACGGGCGTCGAATGAAAAACTGTTTTTT.

The rearrangement uses TRBV10-3 and TRBJ1-1; the D is unclear. Trimming shortened V by 1 base and J by 0 bases, and 12 bases separated the two germline ends. Germline V gene lookup returns CDR1 ENHRY and CDR2 SYGVKD. The CDR3 spans 16 residues. In nucleotides, the CDR3 is TGTGCCATCAGTGAGTGGGCAGGTCCCATGAACACTGAAGCTTTCTTT. Its protein is CAISEWAGPMNTEAFF.

The V call is TRBV5-4, the J call TRBJ1-1; 8 positions agree with TRBD1. This CDR3 region has 13 residues. With V trimmed by 4 bases and J by 3 bases, 2 bases remained unmatched. Germline loops: CDR1 SGHNT, CDR2 YYREEE (reference sequence). CDR3 amino acids: CASSVDRDTEAFF. The CDR3 coding sequence is TGTGCCAGCAGCGTGGACAGGGACACTGAAGCTTTCTTT.